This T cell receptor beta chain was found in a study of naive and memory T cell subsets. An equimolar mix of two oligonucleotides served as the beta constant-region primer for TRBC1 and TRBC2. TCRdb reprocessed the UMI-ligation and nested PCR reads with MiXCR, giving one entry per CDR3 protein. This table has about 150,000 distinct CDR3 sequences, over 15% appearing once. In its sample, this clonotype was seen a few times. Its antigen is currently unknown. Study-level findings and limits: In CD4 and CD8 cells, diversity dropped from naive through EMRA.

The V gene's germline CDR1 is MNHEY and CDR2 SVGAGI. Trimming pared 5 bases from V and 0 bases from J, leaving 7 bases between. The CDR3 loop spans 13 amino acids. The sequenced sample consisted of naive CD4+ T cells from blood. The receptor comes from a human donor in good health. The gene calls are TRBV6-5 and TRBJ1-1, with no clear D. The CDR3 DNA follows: TGTGCCAGCAGTGCGAACCTGAACACTGAAGCTTTCTTT. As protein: CASSANLNTEAFF.